What follows is one T cell receptor (beta chain) and its context. The antigen remains unidentified. The sequenced fragment ends 3 residues before the CDR3 boundary, so the rest is inferred from the germline J gene. The table came from immunoSEQ multiplex PCR; TCRdb's copy has only in-frame clones and leaves some out. The sample includes 45,000 to 55,000 clones. These data come from a study of Tregs in tolerant kidney transplant recipients. About the study: The nonmyeloablative bone marrow transplants came from related graft donors, with transient mixed chimerism.

Germline assignment: CDR1 LNHDA and CDR2 SQIVND (reference sequence). The V segment lost 5 bases and the J segment 9 bases; nucleotides outside the gene matches: 6. The CDR3 consists of 15 residues. General study results and limits: Tolerant patients' donor-specific Tregs expanded beyond overall Tregs, suggesting antigen-driven growth. This study did not directly address biological reproducibility. For some patients, primers changed over time, blocking nucleotide-level comparison.

The source material was CD4+ T cells from blood, sampled before the transplant. The clonotype originates from a human donor who received a combined kidney and bone marrow transplant. This rearrangement joins TRBV19 to TRBJ2-1; 14 bases are shared with TRBD2. Partial CDR3 DNA: TGTGCCAGTAGTCGGACTAGCGGGAGGACGAGTGAG. It is translated as CASSRTSGRTSE. The complete CDR3 reads CASSRTSGRTSEQFF.